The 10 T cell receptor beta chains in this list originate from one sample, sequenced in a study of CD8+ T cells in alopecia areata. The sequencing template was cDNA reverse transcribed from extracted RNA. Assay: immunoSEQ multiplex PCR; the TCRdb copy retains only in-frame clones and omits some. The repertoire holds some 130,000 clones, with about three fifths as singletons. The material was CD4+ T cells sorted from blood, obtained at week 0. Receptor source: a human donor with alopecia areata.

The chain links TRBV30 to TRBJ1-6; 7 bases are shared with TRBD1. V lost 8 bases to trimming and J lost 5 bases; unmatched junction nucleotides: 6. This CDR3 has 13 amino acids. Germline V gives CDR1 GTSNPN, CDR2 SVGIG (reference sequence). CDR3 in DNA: TGTGCCCGCAGAACAGGGGATAATTCACCCCTCCACTTT. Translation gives CARRTGDNSPLHF.

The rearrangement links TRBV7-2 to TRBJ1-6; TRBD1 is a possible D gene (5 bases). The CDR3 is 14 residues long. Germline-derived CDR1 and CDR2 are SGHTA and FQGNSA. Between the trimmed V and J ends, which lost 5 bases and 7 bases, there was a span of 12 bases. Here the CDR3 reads CASSAGTGNSPLHF. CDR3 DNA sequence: TGTGCCAGCAGCGCCGGGACGGGGAATTCACCCCTCCACTTT.

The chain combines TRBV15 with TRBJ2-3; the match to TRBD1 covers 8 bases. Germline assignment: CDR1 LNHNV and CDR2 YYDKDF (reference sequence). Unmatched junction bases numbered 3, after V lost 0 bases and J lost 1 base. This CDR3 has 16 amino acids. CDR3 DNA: TGTGCCACCAGCAGAGACGCGACAGGGGGCACAGATACGCAGTATTTT. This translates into CATSRDATGGTDTQYF. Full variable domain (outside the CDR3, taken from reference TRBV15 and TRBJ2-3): DAMVIQNPRYQVTQFGKPVTLSCSQTLNHNVMYWYQQKSSQAPKLLFHYYDKDFNNEADTPDNFQSRRPNTSFCFLDIRSPGLGDTAMYLCATSRDATGGTDTQYFGPGTRLTVL.

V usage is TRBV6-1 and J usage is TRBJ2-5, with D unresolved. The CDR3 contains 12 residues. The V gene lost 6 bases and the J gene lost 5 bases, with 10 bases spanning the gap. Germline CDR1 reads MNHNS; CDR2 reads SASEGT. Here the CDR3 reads CASSELGETQYF. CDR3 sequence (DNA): TGTGCCAGCAGCGAATTGGGGGAGACCCAGTACTTC.

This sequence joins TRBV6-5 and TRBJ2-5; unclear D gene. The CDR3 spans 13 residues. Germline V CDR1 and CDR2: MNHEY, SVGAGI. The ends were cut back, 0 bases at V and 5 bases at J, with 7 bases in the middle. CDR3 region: CASSYSRLETQYF. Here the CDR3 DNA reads TGTGCCAGCAGTTACTCGAGACTGGAGACCCAGTACTTC.

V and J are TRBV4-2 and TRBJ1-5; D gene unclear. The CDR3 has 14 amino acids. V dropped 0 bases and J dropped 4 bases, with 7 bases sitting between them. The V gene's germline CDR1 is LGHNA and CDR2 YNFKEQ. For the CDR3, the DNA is TGTGCCAGCAGCCAAGATCTCCAAAATCAGCCCCAGCATTTT. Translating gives CASSQDLQNQPQHF.

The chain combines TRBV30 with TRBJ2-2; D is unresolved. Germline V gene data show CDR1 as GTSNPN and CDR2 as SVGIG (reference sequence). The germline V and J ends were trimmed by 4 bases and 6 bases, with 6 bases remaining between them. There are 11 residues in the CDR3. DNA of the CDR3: TGTGCCTGGACGAGCCCCGGGGAGCTGTTTTTT. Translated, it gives CAWTSPGELFF.

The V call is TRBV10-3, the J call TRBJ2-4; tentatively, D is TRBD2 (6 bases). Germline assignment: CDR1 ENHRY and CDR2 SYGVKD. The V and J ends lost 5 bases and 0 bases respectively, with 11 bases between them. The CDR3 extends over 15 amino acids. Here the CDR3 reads CAISPGGLAKNIQYF. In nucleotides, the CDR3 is TGTGCCATCAGTCCCGGGGGTTTAGCCAAAAACATTCAGTACTTC.

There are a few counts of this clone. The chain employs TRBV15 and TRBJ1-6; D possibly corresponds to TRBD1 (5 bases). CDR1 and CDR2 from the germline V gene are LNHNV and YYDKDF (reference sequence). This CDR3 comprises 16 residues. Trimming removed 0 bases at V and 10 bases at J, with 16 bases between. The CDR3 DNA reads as TGTGCCACCAGCAGAGATTTAGGGGTCAGCAAGTCACCCCTCCACTTT. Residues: CATSRDLGVSKSPLHF.

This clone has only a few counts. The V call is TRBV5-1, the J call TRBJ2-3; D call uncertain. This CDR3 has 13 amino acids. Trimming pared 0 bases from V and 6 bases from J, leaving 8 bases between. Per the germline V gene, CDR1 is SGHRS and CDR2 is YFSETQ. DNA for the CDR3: TGCGCCAGCAGCTTGGACCTTGCGGATACGCAGTATTTT. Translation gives CASSLDLADTQYF. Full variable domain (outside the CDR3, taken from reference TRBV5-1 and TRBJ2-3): KAGVTQTPRYLIKTRGQQVTLSCSPISGHRSVSWYQQTPGQGLQFLFEYFSETQRNKGNFPGRFSGRQFSNSRSEMNVSTLELGDSALYLCASSLDLADTQYFGPGTRLTVL.